This record covers a single T cell receptor (beta chain). This entry is derived from a study of blood T cell repertoires in COVID-19. As for the study in general: Sites in the United States, Italy and Spain provided acute and convalescent COVID-19 samples. PBMCs, B-cell-depleted T cells, or T cells provided the cDNA or gDNA that made up the material.

This CDR3 comprises 17 residues. Germline V gene data show CDR1 as LNHDA and CDR2 as SQIVND (reference sequence). Trimming removed 10 bases at V and 0 bases at J, with 24 bases between. Seattle-derived patients entered the study during active infection and were followed longitudinally. Original processing methods: Quantification of nucleated cells was approximated via reference gene primer amplification. Using immunoSEQ multiplex PCR, the repertoire was profiled, and TCRdb retains in-frame clones only, with some absent. That table is the source of V, J and clone size, and D and trimming were worked out from the DNA. Altogether tens of thousands of clones are present, more than 80% being singletons, with the ten largest covering around 4.8%.

The clonotype was recovered from a man older than 75 with COVID-19, enrolled during active disease. The sample was peripheral blood. The chain recombines TRBV19 with TRBJ1-1; D possibly corresponds to TRBD1 (5 bases). The CDR3 sequence is CATRGDGEGYMNTEAFF. The DNA of the CDR3 is TGTGCCACTAGAGGGGATGGGGAGGGGTACATGAACACTGAAGCTTTCTTT. Variable domain in full (rest from reference TRBV19 and TRBJ1-1): DGGITQSPKYLFRKEGQNVTLSCEQNLNHDAMYWYRQDPGQGLRLIYYSQIVNDFQKGDIAEGYSVSREKKESFPLTVTSAQKNPTAFYLCATRGDGEGYMNTEAFFGQGTRLTVV.